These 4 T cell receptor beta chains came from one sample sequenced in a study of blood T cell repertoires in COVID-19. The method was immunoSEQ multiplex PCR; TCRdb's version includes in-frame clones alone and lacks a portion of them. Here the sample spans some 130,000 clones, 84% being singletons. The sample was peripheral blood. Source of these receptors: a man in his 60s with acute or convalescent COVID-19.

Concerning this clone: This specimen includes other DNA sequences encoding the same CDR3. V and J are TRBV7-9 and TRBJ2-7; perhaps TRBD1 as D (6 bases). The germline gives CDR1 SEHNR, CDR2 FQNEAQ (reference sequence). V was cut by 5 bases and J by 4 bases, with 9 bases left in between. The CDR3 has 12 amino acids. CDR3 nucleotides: TGTGCCAGCAGCCTACAGGGTTACGAGCAGTACTTC. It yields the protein CASSLQGYEQYF.

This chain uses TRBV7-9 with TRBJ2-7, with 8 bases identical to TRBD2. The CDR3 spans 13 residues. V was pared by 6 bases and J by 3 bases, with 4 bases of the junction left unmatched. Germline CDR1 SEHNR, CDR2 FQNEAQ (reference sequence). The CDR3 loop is CASSTSGSYEQYF. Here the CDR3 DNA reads TGTGCCAGCAGTACAAGCGGGAGCTACGAGCAGTACTTC.

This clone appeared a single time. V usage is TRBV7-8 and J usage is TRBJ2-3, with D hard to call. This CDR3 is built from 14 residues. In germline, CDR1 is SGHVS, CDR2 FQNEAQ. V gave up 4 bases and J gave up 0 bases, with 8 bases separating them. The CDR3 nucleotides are TGTGCCAGCAGCTCTCTGGGCAGCACAGATACGCAGTATTTT. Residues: CASSSLGSTDTQYF.

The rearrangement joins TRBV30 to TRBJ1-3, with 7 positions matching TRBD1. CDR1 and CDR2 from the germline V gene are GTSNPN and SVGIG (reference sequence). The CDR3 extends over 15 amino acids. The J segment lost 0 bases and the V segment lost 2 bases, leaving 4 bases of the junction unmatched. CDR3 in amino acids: CAWSPDRFSGNTIYF. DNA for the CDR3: TGTGCCTGGAGTCCGGACAGGTTCTCTGGAAACACCATATATTTT.